Below, 12 T cell receptor beta chains from the same sample are listed, as sequenced in a study of ipilimumab plus nivolumab after autologous stem cell transplantation. Method: immunoSEQ multiplex PCR; TCRdb's copy keeps in-frame clones and lacks some. Found here are about 25,000 clones, just over 85% of them singletons; the top ten hold roughly 5%. The input for sequencing was PBMCs, taken in a trial of ipilimumab plus nivolumab as post-transplant consolidation. The source of these receptors is a male donor with diffuse large B-cell lymphoma.

The chain recombines TRBV9 with TRBJ2-1; D is ambiguous. V shed 0 bases and J shed 2 bases, with 9 bases lying between them. This CDR3 contains 15 residues. Germline V gives CDR1 SGDLS, CDR2 YYNGEE. The CDR3 sequence: CASSVEYYPYNEQFF. In DNA, the CDR3 is TGTGCCAGCAGCGTAGAGTACTACCCCTACAATGAGCAGTTCTTC.

The chain joins TRBV7-2 to TRBJ2-3; possible D gene TRBD1, 7 bases. The CDR3 has 13 amino acids. V shed 10 bases and J shed 1 base, with 12 bases lying between them. Looked up from germline, CDR1 is SGHTA and CDR2 is FQGNSA. CDR3 coding DNA: TGTGCCACAGGAGGGGGCGGCACAGATACGCAGTATTTT. Its translation: CATGGGGTDTQYF.

The chain has TRBV30 and TRBJ1-4; D unclear. This CDR3 has 15 residues. Germline V gene lookup returns CDR1 GTSNPN and CDR2 SVGIG (reference sequence). V lost 2 bases, J lost 1 base, and 11 bases lay in between. The CDR3 DNA is TGTGCCTGGAGTCGCTACGGACGAACTAATGAAAAACTGTTTTTT. Its translation: CAWSRYGRTNEKLFF. Filled out from reference TRBV30 and TRBJ1-4, the complete variable domain reads SQTIHQWPATLVQPVGSPLSLECTVEGTSNPNLYWYRQAAGRGLQLLFYSVGIGQISSEVPQNLSASRPQDRQFILSSKKLLLSDSGFYLCAWSRYGRTNEKLFFGSGTQLSVL.

This chain connects TRBV5-6 to TRBJ2-1, with D maybe TRBD2 (5 bases). From germline, CDR1 is SGHDT and CDR2 YYEEEE. The ends were cut back, 1 base at V and 11 bases at J, with 16 bases in the middle. The length of the CDR3 is 14 residues. CDR3 protein: CASSLQVAAGKQFF. Written as DNA, the CDR3 is TGTGCCAGCAGCTTGCAGGTGGCCGCCGGGAAGCAGTTCTTC.

This clone was found once. The chain uses TRBV27 and TRBJ1-4, with TRBD1 matching over 8 bases. Germline CDR1 MNHEY, CDR2 SMNVEV (reference sequence). The CDR3 totals 18 residues. Losses at the gene ends were 5 bases for V and 4 bases for J; bases not matched to a gene: 15. CDR3 protein: CASSIRQGHRYNNEKLFF. The CDR3 bases are TGTGCCAGCAGTATCCGACAGGGGCACCGATATAATAATGAAAAACTGTTTTTT. Filled out from reference TRBV27 and TRBJ1-4, the complete variable domain reads EAQVTQNPRYLITVTGKKLTVTCSQNMNHEYMSWYRQDPGLGLRQIYYSMNVEVTDKGDVPEGYKVSRKEKRNFPLILESPSPNQTSLYFCASSIRQGHRYNNEKLFFGSGTQLSVL.

The V and J genes are TRBV30 and TRBJ2-5, with D perhaps given as TRBD1 or TRBD2 (6 bases each). V gave up 5 bases and J gave up 5 bases, with 15 bases separating them. The CDR3 totals 13 residues. From germline, CDR1 is GTSNPN and CDR2 SVGIG (reference sequence). The CDR3 sequence: CAWGGGWRETQYF. The CDR3 nucleotides are TGTGCCTGGGGAGGGGGTTGGCGGGAGACCCAGTACTTC. Drawing the rest from reference TRBV30 and TRBJ2-5, the complete variable domain is SQTIHQWPATLVQPVGSPLSLECTVEGTSNPNLYWYRQAAGRGLQLLFYSVGIGQISSEVPQNLSASRPQDRQFILSSKKLLLSDSGFYLCAWGGGWRETQYFGPGTRLLVL.

V is TRBV5-4 and J is TRBJ1-1; maybe TRBD1 (5 bases). The ends were cut back, 10 bases at V and 2 bases at J, with 15 bases in the middle. The CDR3 totals 13 residues. Germline V CDR1 and CDR2: SGHNT, YYREEE (reference sequence). The CDR3 here is CAAGLQANTEAFF. Here the CDR3 DNA reads TGTGCCGCAGGACTACAGGCCAACACTGAAGCTTTCTTT.

This clone was detected once. The genes are TRBV4-1 and TRBJ1-4; 9 nucleotides agree with TRBD1. Germline-derived CDR1 and CDR2 are MGHRA and YSYEKL. V lost 1 base, J lost 2 bases, and 2 bases stayed unmatched. This CDR3 is built from 16 residues. CDR3 in DNA: TGCGCCAGCAGCCAAGCCGGGACAGGGACTAATGAAAAACTGTTTTTT. Translation: CASSQAGTGTNEKLFF.

This chain links TRBV10-1 with TRBJ1-5; D call uncertain. The CDR3 covers 13 residues. CDR1 and CDR2 (germline): WNHNN, SYGVQD (reference sequence). Between the trimmed V and J ends, which lost 3 bases and 9 bases, there was a span of 12 bases. This CDR3 is CASSDGAKGPQHF. The CDR3, as DNA: TGCGCCAGCAGTGATGGAGCGAAAGGGCCCCAGCATTTT.

CDR3 nucleotide sequence: TGTGCCAGCTCACCAGTCATCACAGATACGCAGTATTTT. This sequence encodes CASSPVITDTQYF. The chain combines TRBV18 with TRBJ2-3; D unclear. CDR1 and CDR2 (germline): KGHSH, LQKENI. The CDR3 is made up of 13 amino acids. V was clipped by 2 bases and J by 2 bases, with 5 bases between them.

By sample share, this clone is medium-sized. The chain uses TRBV6-1 and TRBJ2-2, with D unclear. The CDR3 contains 16 residues. Between the trimmed V and J ends, which lost 2 bases and 2 bases, there was a span of 12 bases. Germline CDR1 and CDR2: MNHNS and SASEGT. The CDR3 region has the DNA TGTGCCAGCAGTGAATTCAGTTCCAGCAACACCGGGGAGCTGTTTTTT. Its translation is CASSEFSSSNTGELFF.

Notes on this clone: The junction departs from germline at one end; a sequencing error may be responsible. V usage is TRBV7-7 and J usage is TRBJ2-1, with D perhaps TRBD1 (6 bases). The V gene's germline CDR1 is SSHAT and CDR2 FNYEAQ (reference sequence). This CDR3 has 13 residues. The CDR3 loop reads CASSLKGDNEQFF. The CDR3 nucleotides read TGTGCTAGCAGCTTAAAGGGGGACAATGAGCAGTTCTTC.